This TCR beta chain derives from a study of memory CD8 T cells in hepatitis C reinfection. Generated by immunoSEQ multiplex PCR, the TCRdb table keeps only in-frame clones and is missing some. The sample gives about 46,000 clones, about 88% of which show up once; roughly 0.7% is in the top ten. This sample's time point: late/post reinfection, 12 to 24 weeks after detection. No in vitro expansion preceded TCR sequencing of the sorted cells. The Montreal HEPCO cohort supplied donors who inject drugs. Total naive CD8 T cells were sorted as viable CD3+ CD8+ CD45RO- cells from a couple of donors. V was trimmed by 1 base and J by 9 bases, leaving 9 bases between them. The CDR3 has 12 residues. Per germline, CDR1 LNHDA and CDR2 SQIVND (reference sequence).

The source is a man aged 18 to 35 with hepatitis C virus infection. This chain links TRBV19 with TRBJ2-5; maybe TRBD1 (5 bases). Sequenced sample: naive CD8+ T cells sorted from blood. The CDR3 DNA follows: TGTGCCAGTAGTATAGGGGGCCTGCCCCAGTACTTC. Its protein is CASSIGGLPQYF.